The 10 T cell receptor beta chains below all came from one sample that was sequenced in a study of T cells in localized non-small cell lung cancer. Produced via immunoSEQ multiplex PCR; TCRdb's table is partial and in-frame only. The sample consists of around 41,000 clones, 88% of them appearing once. The source was peripheral blood, collected before any cancer treatment. The receptors here all came from a female donor aged 60 or older with stage I squamous cell lung carcinoma.

The chain combines TRBV15 with TRBJ1-2; a possible D gene is TRBD1 (5 bases). Deletions cut 8 bases from V and 4 bases from J, with 8 bases between. Per germline, CDR1 LNHNV and CDR2 YYDKDF (reference sequence). CDR3 length equals 11 residues. The CDR3, as DNA: TGTGCCACCCAGGGTACCTATGGCTACACCTTC. Residues: CATQGTYGYTF. Complete variable domain (other parts from reference TRBV15 and TRBJ1-2): DAMVIQNPRYQVTQFGKPVTLSCSQTLNHNVMYWYQQKSSQAPKLLFHYYDKDFNNEADTPDNFQSRRPNTSFCFLDIRSPGLGDTAMYLCATQGTYGYTFGSGTRLTVV.

The chain uses TRBV30 and TRBJ2-5; D not certain. This CDR3 is 15 amino acids long. Germline values: CDR1 GTSNPN, CDR2 SVGIG (reference sequence). With 0 bases removed from V and 5 bases from J, the gap between germline ends came to 16 bases. CDR3 sequence: CAWSVLREAGETQYF. CDR3 DNA sequence: TGTGCCTGGAGTGTACTCCGAGAGGCCGGGGAGACCCAGTACTTC.

The chain combines TRBV5-4 with TRBJ2-7, with D possibly matching TRBD2 (5 bases). The CDR3 is 14 amino acids. The V end lost 0 bases, the J end lost 3 bases, and 10 bases lay between the germline ends. Germline CDR1 reads SGHNT; CDR2 reads YYREEE (reference sequence). The CDR3 here is CASSLALAGYEQYF. The DNA of the CDR3 is TGTGCCAGCAGCTTGGCTCTAGCCGGCTACGAGCAGTACTTC.

This sequence joins TRBV30 and TRBJ2-7; D not certain. V shed 0 bases and J shed 5 bases, with 8 bases lying between them. This CDR3 comprises 12 residues. From germline, CDR1 is GTSNPN and CDR2 SVGIG (reference sequence). The CDR3 DNA reads as TGTGCCTGGAGTGTAAATATTAACGAGCAGTACTTC. It translates to CAWSVNINEQYF.

The chain links TRBV6-1 to TRBJ2-7; maybe TRBD1 (5 bases). Trimming removed 3 bases from V and 2 bases from J, with 11 bases in between. The CDR3 loop spans 14 amino acids. Germline-derived CDR1 and CDR2 are MNHNS and SASEGT. The DNA for the CDR3 is TGTGCCAGCAGTGACCAGGGCCCTACCTACGAGCAGTACTTC. Translated: CASSDQGPTYEQYF.

The count of this clone is one. The rearrangement joins TRBV4-3 to TRBJ2-3; D is undetermined. This CDR3 has 17 residues. V was trimmed by 0 bases and J by 1 base, leaving 14 bases between them. CDR1 is LGHNA, CDR2 YSLEER, per germline. The CDR3 sequence: CASSQDLTPFGTDTQYF. The CDR3 DNA reads as TGCGCCAGCAGCCAAGATCTAACCCCATTCGGCACAGATACGCAGTATTTT.

The CDR3 protein is CAWSVGGLAYEQYF. Written as DNA, the CDR3 is TGTGCCTGGAGTGTAGGGGGATTGGCCTACGAGCAGTACTTC. V is TRBV30 and J is TRBJ2-7; possible D gene TRBD1, 6 bases. V lost 0 bases and J 2 bases, leaving 11 bases between the germline ends. The CDR3 has 14 residues. The germline gives CDR1 GTSNPN, CDR2 SVGIG (reference sequence).

The chain couples TRBV7-2 to TRBJ2-5, with D possibly matching TRBD1 (8 bases). Trimming pared 1 base from V and 4 bases from J, leaving 13 bases between. The germline gives CDR1 SGHTA, CDR2 FQGNSA. The CDR3 is made up of 15 amino acids. CDR3 loop: CASSLDYRGGETQYF. In DNA, the CDR3 is TGTGCCAGCAGCTTAGATTACAGGGGGGGAGAGACCCAGTACTTC.

The rearrangement joins TRBV19 to TRBJ2-1; no reliable D call. Trimming shortened V by 3 bases and J by 5 bases, and 17 bases separated the two germline ends. CDR1 is LNHDA and CDR2 is SQIVND in the germline V gene (reference sequence). This CDR3 spans 16 amino acids. The CDR3 spells CASSIPGPLQHNEQFF. The CDR3 DNA sequence: TGTGCCAGTAGTATTCCCGGACCCCTTCAGCACAATGAGCAGTTCTTC.

The rearrangement uses TRBV4-3 and TRBJ2-2; D is unclear. The V gene lost 1 base and the J gene lost 6 bases, with 12 bases spanning the gap. The CDR3 runs 15 residues. Germline CDR1 reads LGHNA; CDR2 reads YSLEER. The CDR3 DNA sequence: TGCGCCAGCAGCCAAGTTGTTAAGGCGGCCGGGGAGCTGTTTTTT. This sequence encodes CASSQVVKAAGELFF.